The sample holds a few counts of the clone carrying this T cell receptor beta chain. The cohort's ophthalmopathy patients, a group with duration under 3 months, had a Clinical Activity Score of at least 3 and a NOSPECS grade of at least 4. Amplification targeted TCR beta CDR3 regions from RNA transcripts. The primer set for the first-round RT-PCR of the TCR CDR3 was HTBI. MiXCR was run by TCRdb on the multiplex PCR reads, yielding one entry per CDR3 protein. The sample holds under 300,000 distinct CDR3 sequences, 22% seen once. This sample is drawn from a study of T cells in Graves' hyperthyroidism and ophthalmopathy. This sequence originates from a man aged 25-40 years with Graves' ophthalmopathy. Sequencing input: blood.

The CDR3 sequence: CASSGRAGTGPTGELFF. The DNA for the CDR3 is TGTGCCAGCAGTGGACGAGCCGGGACAGGCCCCACCGGGGAGCTGTTTTTT. The chain uses TRBV6-1 and TRBJ2-2; TRBD1 matches at 8 bases. V gave up 4 bases and J gave up 4 bases; unmatched junction bases: 11. This CDR3 has 17 residues. Germline CDR1 reads MNHNS; CDR2 reads SASEGT.